This entry is about one T cell receptor beta chain. The table came from immunoSEQ multiplex PCR; TCRdb's copy has only in-frame clones and leaves some out. Counted here are about 16,000 clones, approximately 88% occurring once; the ten biggest clones make up around 10%. This specimen comes from a study of blood T cell repertoires in COVID-19. V gave up 5 bases and J gave up 3 bases, with 10 bases separating them. Germline values: CDR1 SNHLY, CDR2 FYNNEI. This CDR3 contains 13 residues. The source of this sequence is a human donor in a cohort sampled during active COVID-19. The chain couples TRBV2 to TRBJ1-2, with D unresolved. Sequenced sample: peripheral blood. The CDR3: CASSSFRDYGYTF. The CDR3 DNA follows: TGTGCCAGCAGTTCTTTCCGGGACTATGGCTACACCTTC.